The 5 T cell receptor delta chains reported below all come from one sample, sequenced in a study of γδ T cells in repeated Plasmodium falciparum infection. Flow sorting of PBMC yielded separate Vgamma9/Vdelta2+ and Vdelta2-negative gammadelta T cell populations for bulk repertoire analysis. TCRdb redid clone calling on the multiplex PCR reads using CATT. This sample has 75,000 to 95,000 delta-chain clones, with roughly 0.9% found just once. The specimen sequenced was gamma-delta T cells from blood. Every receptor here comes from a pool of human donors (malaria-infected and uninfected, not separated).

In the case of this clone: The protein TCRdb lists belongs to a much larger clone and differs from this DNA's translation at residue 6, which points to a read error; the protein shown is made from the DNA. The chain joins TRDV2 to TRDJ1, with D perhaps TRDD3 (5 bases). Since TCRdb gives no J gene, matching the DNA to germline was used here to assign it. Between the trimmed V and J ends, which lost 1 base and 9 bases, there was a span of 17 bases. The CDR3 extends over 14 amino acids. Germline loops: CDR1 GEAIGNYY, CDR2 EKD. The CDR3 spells CACDTAMSGSELIF. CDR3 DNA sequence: TGTGCCTGTGACACAGCAATGTCGGGATCTGAACTCATCTTT.

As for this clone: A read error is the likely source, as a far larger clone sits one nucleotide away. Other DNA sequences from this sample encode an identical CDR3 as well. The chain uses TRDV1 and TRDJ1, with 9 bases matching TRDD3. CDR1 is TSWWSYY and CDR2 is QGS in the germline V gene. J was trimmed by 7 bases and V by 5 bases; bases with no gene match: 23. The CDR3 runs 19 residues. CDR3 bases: TGTGCTCTTGGGAACCCAAGACCACTGGGGGACCATGGACCGTGTAAACTCATCTTT. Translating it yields CALGNPRPLGDHGPCKLIF.

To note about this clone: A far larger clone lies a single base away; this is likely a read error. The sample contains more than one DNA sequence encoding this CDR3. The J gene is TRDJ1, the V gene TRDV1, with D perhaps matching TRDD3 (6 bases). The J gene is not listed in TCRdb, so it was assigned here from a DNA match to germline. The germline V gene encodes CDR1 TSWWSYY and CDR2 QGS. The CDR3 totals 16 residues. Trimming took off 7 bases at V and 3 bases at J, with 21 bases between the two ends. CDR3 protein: CALVGADEWGPDKLIF. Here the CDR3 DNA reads TGTGCTCTTGTGGGGGCGGACGAGTGGGGGCCCGATAAACTCATCTTT.

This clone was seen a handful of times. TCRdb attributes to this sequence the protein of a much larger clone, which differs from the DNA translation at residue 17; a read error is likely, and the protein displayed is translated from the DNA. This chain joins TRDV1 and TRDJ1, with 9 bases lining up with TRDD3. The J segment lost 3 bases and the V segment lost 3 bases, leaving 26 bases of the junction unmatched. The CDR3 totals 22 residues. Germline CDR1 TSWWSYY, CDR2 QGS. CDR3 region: CALGEGDGGNRWGITYADKLIF. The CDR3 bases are TGTGCTCTTGGGGAGGGCGATGGAGGAAATCGCTGGGGGATTACGTACGCCGATAAACTCATCTTT.

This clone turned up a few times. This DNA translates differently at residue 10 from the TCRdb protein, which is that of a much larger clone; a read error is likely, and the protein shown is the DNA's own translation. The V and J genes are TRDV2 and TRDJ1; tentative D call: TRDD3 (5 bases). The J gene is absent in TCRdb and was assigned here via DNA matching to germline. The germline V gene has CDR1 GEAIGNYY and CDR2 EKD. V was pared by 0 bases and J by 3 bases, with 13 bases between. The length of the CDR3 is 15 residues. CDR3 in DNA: TGTGCCTGTGACACCTTAGGGGAGAACGCCGATAAACTCATCTTT. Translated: CACDTLGENADKLIF.